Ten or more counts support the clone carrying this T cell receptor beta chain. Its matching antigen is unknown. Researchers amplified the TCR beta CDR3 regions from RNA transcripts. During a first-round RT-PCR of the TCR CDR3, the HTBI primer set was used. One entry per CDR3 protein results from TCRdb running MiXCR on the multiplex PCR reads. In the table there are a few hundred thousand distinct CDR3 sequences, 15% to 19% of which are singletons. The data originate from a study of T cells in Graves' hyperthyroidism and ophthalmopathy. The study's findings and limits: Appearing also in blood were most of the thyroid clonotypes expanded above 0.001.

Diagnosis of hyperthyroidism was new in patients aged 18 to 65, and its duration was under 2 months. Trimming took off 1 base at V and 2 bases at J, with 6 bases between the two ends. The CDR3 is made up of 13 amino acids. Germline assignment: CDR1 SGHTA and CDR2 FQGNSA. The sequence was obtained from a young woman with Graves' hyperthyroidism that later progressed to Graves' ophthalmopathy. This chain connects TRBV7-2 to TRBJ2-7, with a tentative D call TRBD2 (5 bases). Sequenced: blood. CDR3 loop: CASSLVATYEQYF. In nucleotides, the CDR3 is TGTGCCAGCAGCTTAGTAGCGACCTACGAGCAGTACTTC.